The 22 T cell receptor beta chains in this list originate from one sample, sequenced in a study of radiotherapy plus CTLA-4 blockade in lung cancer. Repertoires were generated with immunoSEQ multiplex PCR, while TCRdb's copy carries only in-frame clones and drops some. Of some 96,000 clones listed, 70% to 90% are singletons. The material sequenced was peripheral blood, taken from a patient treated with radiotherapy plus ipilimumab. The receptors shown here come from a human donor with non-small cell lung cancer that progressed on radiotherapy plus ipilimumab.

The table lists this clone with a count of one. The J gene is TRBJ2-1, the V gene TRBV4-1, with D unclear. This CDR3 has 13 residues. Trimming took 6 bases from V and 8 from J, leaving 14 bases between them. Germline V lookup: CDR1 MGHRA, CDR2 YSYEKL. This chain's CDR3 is CASRAALEDEQFF. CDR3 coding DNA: TGCGCCAGCAGGGCAGCCCTGGAAGATGAGCAGTTCTTC.

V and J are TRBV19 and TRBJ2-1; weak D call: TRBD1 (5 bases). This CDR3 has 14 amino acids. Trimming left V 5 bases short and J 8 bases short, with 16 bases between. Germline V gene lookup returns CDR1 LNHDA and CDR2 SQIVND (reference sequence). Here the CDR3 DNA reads TGTGCCAGTAGTTTGCCCTCAGGGAAGGATGAGCAGTTCTTC. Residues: CASSLPSGKDEQFF.

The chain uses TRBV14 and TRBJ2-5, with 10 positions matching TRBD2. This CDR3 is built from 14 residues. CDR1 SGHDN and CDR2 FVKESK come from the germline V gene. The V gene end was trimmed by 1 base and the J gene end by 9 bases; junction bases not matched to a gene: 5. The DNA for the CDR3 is TGTGCCAGCAGCCAAGGGACTAGCGGCCGGTCCCAGTACTTC. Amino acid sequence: CASSQGTSGRSQYF.

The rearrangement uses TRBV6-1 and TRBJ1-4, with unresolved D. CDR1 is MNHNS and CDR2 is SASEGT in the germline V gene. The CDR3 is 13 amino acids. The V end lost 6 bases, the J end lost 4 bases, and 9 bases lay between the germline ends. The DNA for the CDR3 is TGTGCCAGCAGCGTGAGGTATAATGAAAAACTGTTTTTT. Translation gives CASSVRYNEKLFF.

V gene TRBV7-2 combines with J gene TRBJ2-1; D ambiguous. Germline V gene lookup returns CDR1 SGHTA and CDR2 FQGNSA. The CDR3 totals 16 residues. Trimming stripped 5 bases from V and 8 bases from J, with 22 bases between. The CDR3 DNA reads TGTGCCAGCAGCCGTTGGGTTGGTGGAGTTGGGGATGAGCAGTTCTTC. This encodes CASSRWVGGVGDEQFF.

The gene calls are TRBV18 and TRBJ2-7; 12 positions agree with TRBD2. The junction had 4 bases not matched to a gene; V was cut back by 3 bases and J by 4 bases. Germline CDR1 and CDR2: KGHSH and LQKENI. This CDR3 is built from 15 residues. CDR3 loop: CASSPGTSGPYEQYF. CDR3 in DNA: TGTGCCAGCTCACCCGGGACTAGCGGGCCTTACGAGCAGTACTTC.

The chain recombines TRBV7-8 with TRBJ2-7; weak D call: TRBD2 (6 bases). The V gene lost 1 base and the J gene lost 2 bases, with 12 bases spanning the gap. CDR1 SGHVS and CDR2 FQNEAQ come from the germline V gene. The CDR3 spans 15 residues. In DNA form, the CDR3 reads TGTGCCAGCAGCTTAGTAGGTAGCGGAGCCTACGAGCAGTACTTC. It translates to CASSLVGSGAYEQYF.

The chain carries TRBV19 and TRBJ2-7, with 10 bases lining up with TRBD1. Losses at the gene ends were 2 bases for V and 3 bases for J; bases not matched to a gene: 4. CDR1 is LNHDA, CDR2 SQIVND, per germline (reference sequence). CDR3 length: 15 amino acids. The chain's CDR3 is CASSIRGQGGYEQYF. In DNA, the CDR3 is TGTGCCAGTAGTATAAGAGGACAGGGGGGCTACGAGCAGTACTTC.

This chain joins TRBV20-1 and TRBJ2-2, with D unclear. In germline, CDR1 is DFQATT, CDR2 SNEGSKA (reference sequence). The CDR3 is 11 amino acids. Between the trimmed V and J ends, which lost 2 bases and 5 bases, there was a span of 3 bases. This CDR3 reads CSARSTGELFF. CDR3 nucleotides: TGCAGTGCTAGATCGACCGGGGAGCTGTTTTTT.

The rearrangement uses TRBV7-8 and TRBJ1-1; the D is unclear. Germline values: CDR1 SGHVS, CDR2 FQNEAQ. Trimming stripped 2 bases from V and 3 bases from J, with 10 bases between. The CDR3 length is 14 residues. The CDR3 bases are TGTGCCAGCAGCTTACGACTCCTGGACACTGAAGCTTTCTTT. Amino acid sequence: CASSLRLLDTEAFF.

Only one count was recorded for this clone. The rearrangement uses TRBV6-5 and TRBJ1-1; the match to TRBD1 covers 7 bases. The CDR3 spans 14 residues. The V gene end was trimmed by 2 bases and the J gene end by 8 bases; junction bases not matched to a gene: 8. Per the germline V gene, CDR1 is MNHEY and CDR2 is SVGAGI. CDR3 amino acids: CASSYDRQGLEAFF. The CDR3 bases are TGTGCCAGCAGTTACGACCGACAGGGACTCGAAGCTTTCTTT.

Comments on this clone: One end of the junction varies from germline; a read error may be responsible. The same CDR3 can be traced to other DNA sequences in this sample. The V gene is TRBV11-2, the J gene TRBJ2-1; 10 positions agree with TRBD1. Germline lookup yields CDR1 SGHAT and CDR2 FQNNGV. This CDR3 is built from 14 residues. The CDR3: CASSFGQGVSEQFF. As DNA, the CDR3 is TGTGCCAGTAGCTTCGGACAGGGGGTTAGTGAGCAGTTCTTC.

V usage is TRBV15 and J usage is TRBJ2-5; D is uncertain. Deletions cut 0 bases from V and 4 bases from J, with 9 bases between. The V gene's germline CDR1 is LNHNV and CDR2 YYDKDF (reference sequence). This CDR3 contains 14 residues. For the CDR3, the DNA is TGTGCCACCAGCAGAGAGGGGTCGCGAGAGACCCAGTACTTC. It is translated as CATSREGSRETQYF.

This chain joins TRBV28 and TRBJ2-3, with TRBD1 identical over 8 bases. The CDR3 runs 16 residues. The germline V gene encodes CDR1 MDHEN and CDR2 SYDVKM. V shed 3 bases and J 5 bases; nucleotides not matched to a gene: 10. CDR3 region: CASSFRGGRGRDTQYF. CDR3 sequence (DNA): TGTGCCAGCAGTTTCCGAGGGGGCAGGGGGCGAGATACGCAGTATTTT. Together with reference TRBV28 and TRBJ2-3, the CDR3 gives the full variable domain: DVKVTQSSRYLVKRTGEKVFLECVQDMDHENMFWYRQDPGLGLRLIYFSYDVKMKEKGDIPEGYSVSREKKERFSLILESASTNQTSMYLCASSFRGGRGRDTQYFGPGTRLTVL.

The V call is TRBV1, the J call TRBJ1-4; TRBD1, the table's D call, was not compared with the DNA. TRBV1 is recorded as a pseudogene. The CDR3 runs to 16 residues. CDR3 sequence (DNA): TGCACCAGCAGCCTGGAACAGGGGGGGGCTGGTGAAAAACTGTTTTTT. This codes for CTSSLEQGGAGEKLFF.

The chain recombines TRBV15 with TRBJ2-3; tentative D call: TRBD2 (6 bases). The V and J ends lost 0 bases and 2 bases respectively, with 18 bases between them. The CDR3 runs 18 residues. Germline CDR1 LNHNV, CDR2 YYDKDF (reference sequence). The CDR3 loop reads CATSRDRGVGGATDTQYF. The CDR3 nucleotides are TGTGCCACCAGCAGAGATCGCGGGGTCGGCGGGGCCACAGATACGCAGTATTTT.

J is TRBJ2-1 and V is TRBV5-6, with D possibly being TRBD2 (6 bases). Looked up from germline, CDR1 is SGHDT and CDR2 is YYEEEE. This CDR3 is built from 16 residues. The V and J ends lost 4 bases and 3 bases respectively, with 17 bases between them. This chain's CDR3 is CASSPRGLQYYNEQFF. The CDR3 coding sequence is TGTGCCAGCAGCCCGCGGGGACTGCAGTACTACAATGAGCAGTTCTTC.

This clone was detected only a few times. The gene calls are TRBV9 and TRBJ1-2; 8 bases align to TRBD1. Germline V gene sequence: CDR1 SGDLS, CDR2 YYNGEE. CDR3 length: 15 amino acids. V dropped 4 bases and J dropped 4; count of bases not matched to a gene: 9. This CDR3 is CASSPGQGFGYGYTF. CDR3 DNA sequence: TGTGCCAGCAGCCCTGGACAGGGTTTCGGCTATGGCTACACCTTC.

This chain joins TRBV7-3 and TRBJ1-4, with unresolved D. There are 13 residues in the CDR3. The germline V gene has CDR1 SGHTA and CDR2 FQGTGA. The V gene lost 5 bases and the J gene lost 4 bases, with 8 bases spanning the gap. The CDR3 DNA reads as TGTGCCAGCAGCACGAGCCTTAATGAAAAACTGTTTTTT. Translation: CASSTSLNEKLFF.

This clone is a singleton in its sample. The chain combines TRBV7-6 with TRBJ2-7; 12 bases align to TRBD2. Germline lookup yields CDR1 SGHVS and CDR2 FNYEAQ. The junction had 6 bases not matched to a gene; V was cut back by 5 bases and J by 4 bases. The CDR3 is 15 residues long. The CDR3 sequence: CASSLGLAGLYEQYF. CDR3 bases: TGTGCCAGCAGCCTCGGACTAGCGGGGTTGTACGAGCAGTACTTC.

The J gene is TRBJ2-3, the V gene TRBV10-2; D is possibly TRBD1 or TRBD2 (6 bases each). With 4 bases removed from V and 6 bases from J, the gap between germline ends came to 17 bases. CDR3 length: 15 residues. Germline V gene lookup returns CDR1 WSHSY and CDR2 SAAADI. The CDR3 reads CASSASGGGEDTQYF. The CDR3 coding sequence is TGCGCCAGCAGTGCAAGCGGAGGGGGTGAGGATACGCAGTATTTT.

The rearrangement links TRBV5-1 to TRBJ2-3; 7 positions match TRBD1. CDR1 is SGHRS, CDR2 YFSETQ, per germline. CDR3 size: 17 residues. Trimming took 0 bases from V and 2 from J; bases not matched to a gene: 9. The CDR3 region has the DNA TGCGCCAGCAGCTTGGAAGTGCCGGGACAGACCACAGATACGCAGTATTTT. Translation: CASSLEVPGQTTDTQYF.